The rows below give T cell receptor beta chains drawn from one sample of a study of T cell repertoires in cytomegalovirus infection. From the reads, TCRdb called clonotypes with MiXCR, one entry per CDR3 protein. The sample contains roughly 300,000 distinct CDR3 sequences, 8% to 9.5% of which appear only once. The material sequenced was PBMCs. These receptors all stem from a human donor in good health (CMV status not recorded). Some clones in this sample may be carry-over from other donors' samples. The CDR3 runs from the conserved cysteine through the conserved F or W. The D gene is left open where the match is weak. The size field is filled for only some rows; it gives once, few, many or a size class.

cdr3_aa,cdr3_nt,clone_size,j_call,d_call,v_call
CASSPRRTALFSYNEQFF,TGTGCCAGCAGTCCCCGGAGGACTGCCCTATTTTCCTACAATGAGCAGTTCTTC,many,TRBJ2-1,-,TRBV28
CSARVPAQETQYF,TGCAGTGCTAGAGTCCCGGCCCAAGAGACCCAGTACTTC,many,TRBJ2-5,-,TRBV20-1
CASSDSPRAANGYTF,TGTGCCAGCAGTGACTCACCCAGGGCAGCTAATGGCTACACCTTC,-,TRBJ1-2,-,TRBV6-4
CAIRGRVGSGANVLTF,TGTGCCATCCGAGGCAGGGTAGGCTCTGGGGCCAACGTCCTGACTTTC,many,TRBJ2-6,-,TRBV10-3
CASSHGQMVYEQYF,TGTGCCAGCTCACACGGACAAATGGTATACGAGCAGTACTTC,-,TRBJ2-7,-,TRBV18
CASSPPGTDYEQYF,TGTGCCAGCAGCCCTCCCGGGACAGATTACGAGCAGTACTTC,many,TRBJ2-7,TRBD1,TRBV7-9
CASSLTEGKNQPQHF,TGTGCCAGCAGCTTAACTGAGGGGAAAAATCAGCCCCAGCATTTT,many,TRBJ1-5,-,TRBV7-2
CATSRDRRATNEKLFF,TGTGCCACCAGCAGGGACAGGAGGGCAACTAATGAAAAACTGTTTTTT,many,TRBJ1-4,TRBD1,TRBV15
CASSQAFQRAQYF,TGCGCCAGCAGCCAAGCTTTCCAGCGAGCGCAGTATTTT,few,TRBJ2-3,-,TRBV4-3
CSVYTNQETQYF,TGCAGCGTTTACACCAACCAAGAGACCCAGTACTTC,few,TRBJ2-5,-,TRBV29-1
CSVEERGGRTDTQYF,TGCAGCGTTGAAGAAAGGGGGGGCCGCACAGATACGCAGTATTTT,few,TRBJ2-3,-,TRBV29-1
CASRGFREPGVEQFF,TGCGCCAGCAGAGGCTTCCGGGAACCCGGGGTTGAGCAGTTCTTC,-,TRBJ2-1,-,TRBV10-2
CASSFQFAEAFF,TGTGCCAGCAGTTTCCAATTCGCTGAAGCTTTCTTT,many,TRBJ1-1,-,TRBV12-3/TRBV12-4
CASCPGNRGPLNTEAFF,TGTGCCAGCTGCCCTGGGAACAGGGGGCCCCTGAACACTGAAGCTTTCTTT,-,TRBJ1-1,TRBD1,TRBV6-5
CASTKGGSSYNEQFF,TGTGCCAGCACCAAGGGCGGGAGCTCCTACAATGAGCAGTTCTTC,-,TRBJ2-1,TRBD2,TRBV6-1
CASSYSFTSSTGDRSDTDTQYF,TGTGCCAGCAGTTACTCTTTCACCAGTTCTACAGGGGATCGGTCCGACACAGATACGCAGTATTTT,-,TRBJ2-3,TRBD1,TRBV6-2/TRBV6-3
CAISSGGAGYGYTF,TGTGCCATCTCCTCCGGGGGCGCCGGGTATGGCTACACCTTC,-,TRBJ1-2,-,TRBV6-2/TRBV6-3
CASSLWRDGELFF,TGTGCCAGCAGCTTGTGGAGGGACGGGGAGCTGTTTTTT,-,TRBJ2-2,-,TRBV11-2
CASHHNAGNYGYTF,TGTGCCAGCCATCACAATGCAGGGAACTATGGCTACACCTTC,-,TRBJ1-2,-,TRBV28
CASSYLFREQFF,TGTGCCAGCAGTTACCTATTCAGAGAGCAGTTCTTC,many,TRBJ2-1,-,TRBV12-3/TRBV12-4
CASERLAGDYNEQFF,TGTGCCAGCGAGAGACTAGCGGGAGACTACAATGAGCAGTTCTTC,many,TRBJ2-1,TRBD2,TRBV28
CASSLGGSFEETQYF,TGTGCCAGCAGCTTAGGTGGTAGCTTCGAAGAGACCCAGTACTTC,many,TRBJ2-5,-,TRBV7-2
CASSFQGPYQPQHF,TGTGCCAGCAGTTTTCAGGGACCGTATCAGCCCCAGCATTTT,-,TRBJ1-5,-,TRBV27
CASSQDGWGESEDTQYF,TGTGCCAGCAGCCAAGATGGATGGGGGGAGTCGGAAGATACGCAGTATTTT,many,TRBJ2-3,-,TRBV4-2
CASSLSSGRVGAYEQYF,TGTGCCAGCAGCTTGAGTAGCGGGAGAGTTGGGGCCTACGAGCAGTACTTC,many,TRBJ2-7,TRBD2,TRBV5-4
CASSPTGPGELFF,TGTGCCAGCAGCCCGACAGGGCCCGGGGAGCTGTTTTTT,many,TRBJ2-2,TRBD1,TRBV7-2
CASSSTSGTTDTQYF,TGTGCCAGCAGCTCAACCAGCGGGACCACAGATACGCAGTATTTT,few,TRBJ2-3,TRBD2,TRBV7-9
CASSFYERRPPETQYF,TGCGCCAGCAGCTTCTACGAGCGGAGGCCTCCAGAGACCCAGTACTTC,few,TRBJ2-5,-,TRBV5-1
CASRPGRQEETQYF,TGTGCCAGCAGGCCTGGGAGGCAGGAGGAGACCCAGTACTTC,few,TRBJ2-5,-,TRBV12-3/TRBV12-4
CASGPRTSGTTGELFF,TGTGCTAGTGGTCCAAGGACTAGCGGGACTACCGGGGAGCTGTTTTTT,few,TRBJ2-2,TRBD2,TRBV12-5
CASSYSIALPQHF,TGTGCCAGCAGTTACTCGATTGCTCTTCCCCAGCATTTT,-,TRBJ1-5,-,TRBV6-2/TRBV6-3
CASSLVQGARNIQYF,TGTGCCAGCAGTTTGGTGCAGGGGGCGCGGAACATTCAGTACTTC,few,TRBJ2-4,TRBD1,TRBV28
CASSLGGGAGGPTGELFF,TGTGCCAGCAGCTTAGGCGGAGGCGCGGGGGGGCCCACCGGGGAGCTGTTTTTT,few,TRBJ2-2,TRBD2,TRBV11-2
CSATNRGYEQYF,TGCAGTGCTACTAACAGGGGCTACGAGCAGTACTTC,many,TRBJ2-7,TRBD1,TRBV20-1
CASSYSWTPTYEQYF,TGTGCCAGCAGTTACTCTTGGACTCCAACCTACGAGCAGTACTTC,many,TRBJ2-7,-,TRBV6-2/TRBV6-3
CASSQSGQIEAFF,TGTGCCAGCAGCCAAAGCGGGCAGATTGAAGCTTTCTTT,many,TRBJ1-1,-,TRBV4-2
CASSVSGEGADTQYF,TGTGCCAGCAGTGTTAGCGGGGAGGGCGCAGATACGCAGTATTTT,-,TRBJ2-3,TRBD2,TRBV27
CASSLAIHNEQFF,TGTGCCAGCAGCTTAGCTATCCACAATGAGCAGTTCTTC,many,TRBJ2-1,-,TRBV7-2
CASSFGLANTEAFF,TGTGCCAGCAGTTTCGGACTGGCGAACACTGAAGCTTTCTTT,many,TRBJ1-1,-,TRBV12-3/TRBV12-4
CAISDHGGGYGYTF,TGTGCCATCAGTGACCACGGGGGCGGCTATGGCTACACCTTC,few,TRBJ1-2,-,TRBV10-3
CASSRNEQFF,TGTGCCAGCAGCCGCAATGAGCAGTTCTTC,many,TRBJ2-1,-,TRBV2
CASSLGTLGYEQYF,TGTGCCAGCAGCTTGGGAACTCTTGGGTACGAGCAGTACTTC,many,TRBJ2-7,-,TRBV11-2
CSAPQGGQTQETQYF,TGCAGTGCTCCACAGGGGGGACAGACCCAAGAGACCCAGTACTTC,-,TRBJ2-5,TRBD1,TRBV20-1
CASSLLATANQPQHF,TGTGCCAGCAGCTTATTAGCAACAGCTAATCAGCCCCAGCATTTT,many,TRBJ1-5,-,TRBV7-2
CASSLPGYNEQFF,TGTGCCAGCAGTTTACCAGGGTACAATGAGCAGTTCTTC,-,TRBJ2-1,-,TRBV27
CASSSHSQETQYF,TGTGCCAGCAGTTCTCACAGCCAAGAGACCCAGTACTTC,many,TRBJ2-5,-,TRBV28
CASSRTTGEVYEQYF,TGCGCCAGCAGCCGGACGACAGGGGAAGTCTACGAGCAGTACTTC,-,TRBJ2-7,TRBD1,TRBV4-3
CASSLSSGAFFYNEQFF,TGTGCCAGCAGCTTAAGTAGCGGGGCGTTTTTCTACAATGAGCAGTTCTTC,few,TRBJ2-1,TRBD2,TRBV7-9
CASSRYGGRGVSGANVLTF,TGTGCCAGCAGCCGTTATGGGGGCAGGGGTGTCTCTGGGGCCAACGTCCTGACTTTC,-,TRBJ2-6,-,TRBV7-2
CASSEFAGAFF,TGTGCCAGCAGTGAATTCGCGGGAGCTTTCTTT,many,TRBJ1-1,-,TRBV25-1
CASWNENQPQHF,TGCGCCAGCTGGAACGAAAATCAGCCCCAGCATTTT,-,TRBJ1-5,-,TRBV23-1
CASSFSSTSGGAKDTQYF,TGTGCCAGCAGTTTCTCCTCGACTAGCGGGGGTGCTAAAGATACGCAGTATTTT,many,TRBJ2-3,TRBD2,TRBV12-3/TRBV12-4
CASSLKGGTEAFF,TGTGCCAGCAGCTTGAAGGGAGGAACTGAAGCTTTCTTT,many,TRBJ1-1,-,TRBV5-6
CASSLGPGHSGANVLTF,TGTGCCAGCAGCTTAGGGCCAGGGCATTCTGGGGCCAACGTCCTGACTTTC,many,TRBJ2-6,-,TRBV7-2
CSARPRQGSYGNTIYF,TGCAGTGCTAGACCCCGACAGGGTTCTTACGGAAACACCATATATTTT,few,TRBJ1-3,TRBD1,TRBV20-1